This record looks at one T cell receptor beta chain sequence and its context. Its matching antigen is unknown. Only in-frame clones appear in the TCRdb table, and some are missing; sequencing was by immunoSEQ multiplex PCR. Here the sample spans 110,000 to 150,000 clones, roughly 89% being singletons. The CDR3 has 18 amino acids. Germline V gene lookup returns CDR1 MNHEY and CDR2 SMNVEV (reference sequence). Germline trimming cut 6 bases from V and 6 bases from J; bases unmatched to any gene: 21. The data are from a study of cytomegalovirus exposure and HLA in healthy donors. General observations from the study: Specificity of a few CMV-associated chains for CMV antigens was verified in vitro. Rare TCR sequences predominated, though certain public TCRs were found in many donors. Cytomegalovirus-associated status was assigned to 150 or so TCR beta chains.

The rearrangement uses TRBV27 and TRBJ2-3; TRBD1 agrees at 7 bases. This sequence was found in a young woman in good health and CMV-seropositive. Sequenced: PBMCs. The CDR3 DNA sequence: TGTGCCAGCAGGTCCCCTACTCTTCGGGGACAGCTACTTGATACGCAGTATTTT. Protein sequence: CASRSPTLRGQLLDTQYF.